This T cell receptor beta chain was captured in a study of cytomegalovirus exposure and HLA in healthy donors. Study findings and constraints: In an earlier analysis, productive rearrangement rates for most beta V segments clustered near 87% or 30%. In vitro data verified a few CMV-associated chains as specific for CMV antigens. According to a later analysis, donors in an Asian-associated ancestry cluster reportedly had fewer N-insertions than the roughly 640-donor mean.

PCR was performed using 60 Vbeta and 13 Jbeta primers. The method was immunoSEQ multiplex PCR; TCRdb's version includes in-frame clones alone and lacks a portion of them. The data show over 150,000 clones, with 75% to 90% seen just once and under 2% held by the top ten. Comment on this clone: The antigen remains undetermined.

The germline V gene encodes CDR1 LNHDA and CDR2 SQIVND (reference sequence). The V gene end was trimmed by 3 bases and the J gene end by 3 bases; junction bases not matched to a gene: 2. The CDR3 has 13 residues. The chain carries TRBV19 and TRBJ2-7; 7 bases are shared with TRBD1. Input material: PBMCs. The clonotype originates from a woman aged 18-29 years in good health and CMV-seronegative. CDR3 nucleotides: TGTGCCAGTAGTATCCGGGACAGCTACGAGCAGTACTTC. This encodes CASSIRDSYEQYF. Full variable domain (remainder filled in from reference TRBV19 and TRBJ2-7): DGGITQSPKYLFRKEGQNVTLSCEQNLNHDAMYWYRQDPGQGLRLIYYSQIVNDFQKGDIAEGYSVSREKKESFPLTVTSAQKNPTAFYLCASSIRDSYEQYFGPGTRLTVT.